Below are 21 T cell receptor beta chains sequenced from a single sample in a study of T cells in Graves' hyperthyroidism and ophthalmopathy (dated by TCRdb to between 2018 and 2020). Libraries were constructed by multiplex PCR. Instrument on record: Illumina HiSeq 2000. The TCR beta CDR3 regions were amplified from RNA transcripts. The first round of RT-PCR for the TCR CDR3 was performed with the HTBI primer set and the Qiagen OneStep RT-PCR kit. The public reads were reanalyzed by TCRdb: fastp trimming at Q25, MiXCR alignment, in-frame beta chains only. Every CDR3 protein is listed once, alongside the most common genes and DNA of its rows. In this sample the table shows some 350,000 distinct CDR3 sequences, 20% to 25% of which occur a single time. The top ten clonotypes cover 73% of the sample. The sequencing sample was made of blood. These receptors were obtained from a man aged 50 to 60 with Graves' hyperthyroidism.

In its sample, this clonotype was seen a few times. The chain combines TRBV2 with TRBJ1-1, with a weak D call TRBD1 (6 bases). V lost 6 bases to trimming and J lost 4 bases, with 18 bases between them. In germline, CDR1 is SNHLY, CDR2 FYNNEI. The CDR3 covers 15 residues. The CDR3 protein is CASSRDIGTTTEAFF. Here the CDR3 DNA reads TGTGCCAGCAGCCGGGACATCGGGACGACCACTGAAGCTTTCTTT.

The rearrangement uses TRBV6-1 and TRBJ2-3, with a tentative D call TRBD1 (5 bases). V shed 5 bases and J shed 0 bases, with 12 bases lying between them. The CDR3 sequence is 15 residues long. The germline V gene has CDR1 MNHNS and CDR2 SASEGT. The CDR3 loop is CASSPRQGSTDTQYF. The CDR3 bases are TGTGCCAGCAGTCCCCGGCAGGGTAGCACAGATACGCAGTATTTT.

The genes are TRBV3-1 and TRBJ1-1, with no clear D. Looked up from germline, CDR1 is LGHDT and CDR2 is YNNKEL (reference sequence). The CDR3 consists of 14 residues. The V end lost 3 bases, the J end lost 7 bases, and 15 bases lay between the germline ends. The CDR3 spells CASSQGYGSGEAFF. CDR3 bases: TGTGCCAGCAGCCAGGGATATGGGTCGGGTGAAGCTTTCTTT.

This sequence joins TRBV5-1 and TRBJ1-2; the match to TRBD1 covers 8 bases. CDR1 SGHRS and CDR2 YFSETQ come from the germline V gene. CDR3 length: 14 residues. With 0 bases clipped from V and 4 bases from J, the junction kept 2 bases outside the gene matches. The CDR3 sequence: CASSLEGQGYGYTF. The CDR3 DNA is TGCGCCAGCAGCTTGGAAGGACAGGGCTATGGCTACACCTTC.

This clonotype was seen many times. The genes are TRBV6-1 and TRBJ2-1; 10 bases map to TRBD1. Germline loops: CDR1 MNHNS, CDR2 SASEGT. V gave up 4 bases and J gave up 8 bases; unmatched junction bases: 2. This CDR3 has 13 amino acids. The DNA for the CDR3 is TGTGCCAGCAGTGCAGACAGGGGGCATGAGCAGTTCTTC. This codes for CASSADRGHEQFF.

As to this clonotype: One end of the junction does not line up with germline, which may come from a read error. The chain recombines TRBV27 with TRBJ2-3; 11 bases match TRBD2. The germline V gene has CDR1 MNHEY and CDR2 SMNVEV (reference sequence). The CDR3 has 16 amino acids. Here the CDR3 reads CASSQGGVAGGFTQYF. In DNA form, the CDR3 reads TGCGCCAGCAGCCAAGGTGGAGTAGCGGGAGGGTTTACGCAGTATTTT.

This clonotype was counted between two and nine times. The chain couples TRBV5-6 to TRBJ2-1; D remains unclear. Trimming removed 1 base at V and 9 bases at J, with 14 bases between. CDR3 size: 14 residues. Germline V lookup: CDR1 SGHDT, CDR2 YYEEEE. The CDR3 is CASSLRASEGEQFF. The CDR3 DNA reads TGTGCCAGCAGCTTGAGAGCCTCCGAAGGTGAGCAGTTCTTC. Complete variable domain (other parts from reference TRBV5-6 and TRBJ2-1): DAGVTQSPTHLIKTRGQQVTLRCSPKSGHDTVSWYQQALGQGPQFIFQYYEEEERQRGNFPDRFSGHQFPNYSSELNVNALLLGDSALYLCASSLRASEGEQFFGPGTRLTVL.

CDR3: CSATALAGVHTQYF. The CDR3 nucleotides are TGCAGTGCTACGGCACTAGCGGGAGTGCATACGCAGTATTTT. The chain employs TRBV20-1 and TRBJ2-3, with 11 positions matching TRBD2. This CDR3 region has 14 residues. V shed 4 bases, J shed 7 bases, and the junction held 7 bases outside the gene matches. The V gene's germline CDR1 is DFQATT and CDR2 SNEGSKA (reference sequence).

This clonotype was observed a handful of times. The chain is built from TRBV12-3 or TRBV12-4 and TRBJ1-3, with D possibly TRBD1 on 5 matching bases. The CDR3 is made up of 14 amino acids. V was trimmed by 5 bases and J by 4 bases, leaving 12 bases between them. The CDR3 nucleotides read TGTGCCAGCAGTACCGGGACGACGGGAAACACCATATATTTT. Amino acids: CASSTGTTGNTIYF.

This clonotype was detected only a few times. The rearrangement uses TRBV11-3 and TRBJ1-1, with 7 bases fitting TRBD1. CDR1 is SGHNT and CDR2 is YENEEA in the germline V gene. CDR3 length: 15 residues. V dropped 5 bases and J dropped 3; count of bases not matched to a gene: 9. The CDR3 nucleotides are TGTGCCAGCAGCACCCAGGACAGGACCGACACTGAAGCTTTCTTT. Protein: CASSTQDRTDTEAFF.

This chain joins TRBV6-2 or TRBV6-3 and TRBJ2-3, with 8 bases lining up with TRBD1. Trimming took 9 bases from V and 3 from J; bases not matched to a gene: 11. Germline V gene data show CDR1 as MNHEY and CDR2 as SVGEGT. The CDR3 covers 15 residues. The CDR3, as DNA: TGTGCCAGTAGACAGGACAGGGATAGGACAGATACGCAGTATTTT. This codes for CASRQDRDRTDTQYF.

The chain is built from TRBV5-6 and TRBJ2-7; D may match TRBD1 or TRBD2 (5 bases each). Per the germline V gene, CDR1 is SGHDT and CDR2 is YYEEEE. V was pared by 0 bases and J by 3 bases, with 16 bases between. The CDR3 extends over 16 amino acids. As DNA, the CDR3 is TGTGCCAGCAGCTTGGGGACCGGGGCTAGTGGCTACGAGCAGTACTTC. It specifies CASSLGTGASGYEQYF.

This clonotype was seen only a few times. Its ends do not fully match the called genes, so a read error is possible. The chain combines TRBV6-5 with TRBJ1-4; D remains unclear. Germline assignment: CDR1 MNHEY and CDR2 SVGAGI. CDR3 length: 16 residues. This CDR3 reads CASSYSPGGRNDKLFF. In DNA form, the CDR3 reads TGTGCCAGCAGTTACTCCCCGGGAGGGAGGAATGACAAACTGTTTTTT.

This clonotype was observed at least ten times. The chain carries TRBV28 and TRBJ2-3; 7 nucleotides align to TRBD2. Trimming cost V 4 bases and J 1 base; bases outside gene matches: 2. Germline assignment: CDR1 MDHEN and CDR2 SYDVKM. CDR3 size: 14 residues. CDR3 sequence: CASSSLAGTDTQYF. The DNA of the CDR3 is TGTGCCAGCAGTTCCCTAGCGGGCACAGATACGCAGTATTTT.

The table lists this clonotype with a few counts. The CDR3 protein is CATSDRGQNTEAFF. The CDR3 nucleotides are TGTGCCACCAGTGACCGGGGCCAGAACACTGAAGCTTTCTTT. The J gene is TRBJ1-1, the V gene TRBV24-1; TRBD1 might be the D (5 bases). Germline lookup yields CDR1 KGHDR and CDR2 SFDVKD. Trimming left V 4 bases short and J 1 base short, with 9 bases between. CDR3 length: 14 amino acids.

This chain uses TRBV5-6 with TRBJ2-5; TRBD2 matches at 10 bases. The CDR3 consists of 15 residues. Germline-derived CDR1 and CDR2 are SGHDT and YYEEEE. Trimming removed 2 bases from V and 4 bases from J; junction bases left unmatched: 5. The CDR3 protein is CASSLRRTSGETQYF. CDR3 DNA sequence: TGTGCCAGCAGCTTACGTCGGACTAGCGGAGAGACCCAGTACTTC.

Comments on this clonotype: A much more abundant neighbour one base away suggests this may be a read error. The gene calls are TRBV12-3 or TRBV12-4 and TRBJ2-7; D is possibly TRBD1 or TRBD2 (5 bases each). V lost 6 bases and J 6 bases, leaving 15 bases between the germline ends. This CDR3 has 13 amino acids. In DNA, the CDR3 is TGTGCCAGCAGGGACCGGGACCACTCCGAGCAGTACGTC. Its translation is CASRDRDHSEQYV.

There are a few counts of this clonotype. The chain carries TRBV20-1 and TRBJ2-1; 10 bases align to TRBD2. Trimming at V came to 0 bases and at J to 5 bases, leaving 7 bases not matched to a gene. Germline CDR1 and CDR2: DFQATT and SNEGSKA (reference sequence). The CDR3 has 16 amino acids. The CDR3 DNA is TGCAGTGCTAGAGACCGACTAGCGGGTAGTCACAATGAGCAGTTCTTC. It is translated as CSARDRLAGSHNEQFF.

This clonotype was recorded at least ten times. The V gene is TRBV6-1, the J gene TRBJ1-1, with D tentatively TRBD1 (5 bases). V gave up 7 bases and J gave up 11 bases, with 14 bases separating them. CDR1 and CDR2 (germline): MNHNS, SASEGT. The CDR3 length is 11 residues. The CDR3 sequence: CASTNSGTAFF. As DNA, the CDR3 is TGTGCCAGCACTAACTCGGGGACCGCTTTCTTT.

There are a few counts of this clonotype. J is TRBJ2-3 and V is TRBV5-4; 10 nucleotides line up with TRBD1. CDR3 length: 15 amino acids. Germline assignment: CDR1 SGHNT and CDR2 YYREEE (reference sequence). The trim removed 3 bases at V and 4 bases at J, leaving 5 bases unmatched. CDR3 in DNA: TGTGCCAGCAGCTGGAGGGACAGGGGTTCAGATACGCAGTATTTT. It specifies CASSWRDRGSDTQYF.

Concerning this clonotype itself: One end of the junction is discordant with germline, which a read error may explain. The chain carries TRBV6-9 and TRBJ2-2; 7 bases line up with TRBD2. This CDR3 is 15 amino acids long. CDR1 MNHGY and CDR2 SVAAGI come from the germline V gene. CDR3 sequence reads: CASGLGGRNTGGLFF. The CDR3 DNA follows: TGTGCCAGCGGTTTGGGGGGGAGAAACACCGGGGGGCTGTTTTTT.